The T cell receptor beta chain described here comes from a study of cytomegalovirus exposure and HLA in healthy donors. This clone has a handful of counts. Its matching antigen is unknown. Study results and limitations: Several of the most significant clusters were apparently associated with common viral pathogens in a later analysis. A list of approximately 160 TCR beta chains associated with cytomegalovirus was given. Based on reports, TCR beta sequences accurately predicted HLA-A and HLA-B alleles for most subjects.

V lost 8 bases to trimming and J lost 2 bases, with 13 bases between them. The CDR3 sequence is 13 residues long. Germline lookup yields CDR1 LNHNV and CDR2 YYDKDF (reference sequence). Vbeta (60) and Jbeta (13) primers were used in the PCR. Data came from immunoSEQ multiplex PCR; TCRdb stores just in-frame clones and leaves some out. The sample has about 98,000 clones; about two thirds are singletons. This TCR derives from a man between 50 and 59 years old in good health and CMV-seronegative. The chain is built from TRBV15 and TRBJ2-7, with D maybe TRBD2 (6 bases). Source material: PBMCs. In DNA, the CDR3 is TGTGCCACCCGGCCTAGCGTAGCCTACGAGCAGTACTTC. Its translation is CATRPSVAYEQYF. The full variable domain, rest sourced from reference TRBV15 and TRBJ2-7, is DAMVIQNPRYQVTQFGKPVTLSCSQTLNHNVMYWYQQKSSQAPKLLFHYYDKDFNNEADTPDNFQSRRPNTSFCFLDIRSPGLGDTAMYLCATRPSVAYEQYFGPGTRLTVT.